Below are 18 T cell receptor beta chains sequenced from a single sample in a study of T cells expressing NK-cell markers. TCRdb reanalyzed the 5' RACE reads, giving one entry per CDR3 protein sequence and no DNA. The specimen's table records 300,000 to 450,000 distinct CDR3 sequences. The sequencing sample was made of blood T cells: a sorted CD56 or NKG2C T cell subset, CD4+ or CD8+ T cells, or bulk PBMC T cells (not recorded which). These receptors were taken from a man between 18 and 69 years old in good health.

The chain joins TRBV5-1 to TRBJ2-3; TCRdb selects TRBD1, and the lack of DNA leaves this call unchecked. This CDR3 spans 15 amino acids. Germline CDR1 is SGHRS and CDR2 is YFSETQ. This CDR3 is CASSSDRGLGDTQYF.

V is TRBV21-1 and J is TRBJ2-3; the D call of TRBD2 rests on TCRdb alone, since no DNA is present to check it. TRBV21-1 is flagged as a pseudogene. This CDR3 region has 17 residues. The CDR3 region is CASSPLDNRAHTDTQYF.

V and J are TRBV20-1 and TRBJ2-7; the D call of TRBD2 rests on TCRdb alone, since no DNA is present to check it. Germline V gene lookup returns CDR1 DFQATT and CDR2 SNEGSKA (reference sequence). This CDR3 contains 14 residues. CDR3 sequence reads: CSARKSGGTYEQYF.

CDR3: CASSVRDLHNEQFF. The chain has TRBV12-3 or TRBV12-4 and TRBJ2-1. The CDR3 spans 14 residues.

This chain links TRBV7-8 with TRBJ1-1. The CDR3 extends over 13 amino acids. Germline V gene lookup returns CDR1 SGHVS and CDR2 FQNEAQ. CDR3 amino acids: CASSSKTNTEAFF.

The chain uses TRBV10-3 and TRBJ2-7; TCRdb selects TRBD1, and the lack of DNA leaves this call unchecked. Germline lookup yields CDR1 ENHRY and CDR2 SYGVKD. The length of the CDR3 is 15 residues. CDR3 in amino acids: CAISKRTGPSLGVYF.

This chain connects TRBV5-1 to TRBJ2-7; no DNA is available, so the TRBD1 call from TCRdb remains unchecked. Germline assignment: CDR1 SGHRS and CDR2 YFSETQ. CDR3 length: 15 residues. CDR3 in amino acids: CASSPSTGALYEQYF.

J is TRBJ1-2 and V is TRBV5-1. This CDR3 is built from 15 residues. Germline CDR1 is SGHRS and CDR2 is YFSETQ. CDR3 sequence reads: CASSLDGQAIYGYTF.

The CDR3 region is CSVEDRGKKETQYF. This sequence joins TRBV29-1 and TRBJ2-5; TCRdb's D gene call, TRBD1, goes unchecked for lack of DNA. CDR1 is SQVTM and CDR2 is ANQGSEA in the germline V gene. There are 14 residues in the CDR3.

The V call is TRBV12-3 or TRBV12-4, the J call TRBJ2-7. This CDR3 comprises 13 residues. CDR3 protein: CASSRLDSYEQYF.

The J gene is TRBJ2-5, the V gene TRBV12-3 or TRBV12-4; the D call of TRBD1 rests on TCRdb alone, since no DNA is present to check it. This CDR3 contains 14 residues. This chain's CDR3 is CASTLRVSQETQYF.

This chain joins TRBV28 and TRBJ2-7. This CDR3 has 14 amino acids. Per the germline V gene, CDR1 is MDHEN and CDR2 is SYDVKM. CDR3 sequence reads: CASSLLGRMGEQYF. The entire variable domain, with the rest obtained from reference TRBV28 and TRBJ2-7, is as follows: DVKVTQSSRYLVKRTGEKVFLECVQDMDHENMFWYRQDPGLGLRLIYFSYDVKMKEKGDIPEGYSVSREKKERFSLILESASTNQTSMYLCASSLLGRMGEQYFGPGTRLTVT.

The chain couples TRBV7-9 to TRBJ2-7; TCRdb names TRBD1, which stays unverified in the absence of DNA. Germline assignment: CDR1 SEHNR and CDR2 FQNEAQ (reference sequence). The CDR3 is 15 amino acids. The CDR3 protein is CASSPRGGVRSEQYF.

This rearrangement joins TRBV3-1 to TRBJ1-5; TCRdb gives TRBD1 as the D gene, but with no DNA this cannot be confirmed. Germline V CDR1 and CDR2: LGHDT, YNNKEL (reference sequence). The CDR3 contains 14 residues. The chain's CDR3 is CASSLSGQDKPQHF.

The chain is built from TRBV15 and TRBJ2-1; TCRdb's D call of TRBD1 is untestable without DNA. Germline V gene sequence: CDR1 LNHNV, CDR2 YYDKDF (reference sequence). There are 15 residues in the CDR3. Here the CDR3 reads CATSRDVGRGDEQFF.

The chain uses TRBV18 and TRBJ2-1; TCRdb returns TRBD1, unconfirmable since there is no DNA. CDR3 length: 18 amino acids. Per germline, CDR1 KGHSH and CDR2 LQKENI. The CDR3 spells CASSRMQGAVLDYNEQFF.

The chain has TRBV18 and TRBJ1-6; there is no DNA to check the TCRdb D call of TRBD1. The CDR3 runs to 14 residues. Germline V lookup: CDR1 KGHSH, CDR2 LQKENI. The CDR3 loop reads CASSVETGESPLHF.

This rearrangement joins TRBV12-3 or TRBV12-4 to TRBJ1-2. CDR3 size: 15 residues. The CDR3 protein is CASGDSGFTGYGYTF.